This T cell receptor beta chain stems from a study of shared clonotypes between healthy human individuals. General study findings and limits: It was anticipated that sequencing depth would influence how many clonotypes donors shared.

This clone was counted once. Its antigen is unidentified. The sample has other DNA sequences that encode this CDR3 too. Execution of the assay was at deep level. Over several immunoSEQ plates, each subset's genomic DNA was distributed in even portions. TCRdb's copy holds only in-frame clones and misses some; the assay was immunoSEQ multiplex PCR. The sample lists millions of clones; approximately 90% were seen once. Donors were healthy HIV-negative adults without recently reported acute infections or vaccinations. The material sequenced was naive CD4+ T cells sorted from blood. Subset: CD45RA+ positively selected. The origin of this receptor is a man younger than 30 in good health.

The DNA of the CDR3 is TGCGCCAGCAGCTTCTGGGTCGGCACAGATACGCAGTATTTT. This sequence encodes CASSFWVGTDTQYF. The chain carries TRBV5-1 and TRBJ2-3, with D hard to call. In germline, CDR1 is SGHRS, CDR2 YFSETQ. This CDR3 has 14 residues. V gave up 2 bases and J gave up 1 base, with 8 bases separating them.